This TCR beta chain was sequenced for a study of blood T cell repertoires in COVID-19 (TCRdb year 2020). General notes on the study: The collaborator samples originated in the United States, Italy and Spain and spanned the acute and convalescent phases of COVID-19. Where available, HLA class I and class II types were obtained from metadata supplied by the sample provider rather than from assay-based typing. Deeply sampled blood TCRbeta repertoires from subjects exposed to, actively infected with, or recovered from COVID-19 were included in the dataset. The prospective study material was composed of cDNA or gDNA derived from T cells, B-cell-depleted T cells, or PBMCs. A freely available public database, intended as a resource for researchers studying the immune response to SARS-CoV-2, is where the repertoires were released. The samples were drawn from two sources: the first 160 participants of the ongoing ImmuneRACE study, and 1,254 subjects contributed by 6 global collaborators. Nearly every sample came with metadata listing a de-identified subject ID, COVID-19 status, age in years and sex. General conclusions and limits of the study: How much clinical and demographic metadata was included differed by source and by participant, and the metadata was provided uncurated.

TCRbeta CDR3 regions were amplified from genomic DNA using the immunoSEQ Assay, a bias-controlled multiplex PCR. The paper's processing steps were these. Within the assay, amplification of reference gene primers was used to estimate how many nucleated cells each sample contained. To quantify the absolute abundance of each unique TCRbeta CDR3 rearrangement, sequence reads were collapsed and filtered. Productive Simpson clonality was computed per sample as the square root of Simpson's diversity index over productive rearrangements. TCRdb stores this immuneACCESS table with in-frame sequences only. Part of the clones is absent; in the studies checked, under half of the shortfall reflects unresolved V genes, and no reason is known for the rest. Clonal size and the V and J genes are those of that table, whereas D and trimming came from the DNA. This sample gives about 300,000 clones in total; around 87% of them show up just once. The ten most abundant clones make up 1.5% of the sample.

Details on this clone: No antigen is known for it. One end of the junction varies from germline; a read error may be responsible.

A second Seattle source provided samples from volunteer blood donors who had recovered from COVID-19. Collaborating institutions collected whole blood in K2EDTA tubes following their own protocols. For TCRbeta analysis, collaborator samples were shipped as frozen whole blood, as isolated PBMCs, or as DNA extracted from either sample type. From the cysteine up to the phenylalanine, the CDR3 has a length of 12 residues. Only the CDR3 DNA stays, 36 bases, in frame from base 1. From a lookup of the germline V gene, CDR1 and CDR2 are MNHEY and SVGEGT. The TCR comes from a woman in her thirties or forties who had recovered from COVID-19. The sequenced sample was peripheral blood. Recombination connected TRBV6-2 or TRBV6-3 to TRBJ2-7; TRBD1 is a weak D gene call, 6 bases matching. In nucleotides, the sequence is TGTGCCAGCAGTTCTTCCCGACAGGCGCGTCATTTC. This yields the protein CASSSSRQARHF.